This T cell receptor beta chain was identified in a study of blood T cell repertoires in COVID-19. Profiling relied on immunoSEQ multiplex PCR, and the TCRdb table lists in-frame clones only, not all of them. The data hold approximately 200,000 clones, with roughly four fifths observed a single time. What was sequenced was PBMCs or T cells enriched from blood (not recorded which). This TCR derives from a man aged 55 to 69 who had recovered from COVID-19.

CDR3 DNA: TGTGCCATCACCGGGACAGGGCCCTATGGCTACACCTTC. It is translated as CAITGTGPYGYTF. V and J are TRBV10-3 and TRBJ1-2; 9 bases map to TRBD1. This CDR3 comprises 13 residues. Germline V CDR1 and CDR2: ENHRY, SYGVKD. The V and J ends lost 7 bases and 4 bases, in that order; junction bases with no gene match: 4.